Shown below are 27 T cell receptor beta chains from a single sample sequenced in a study of blood T cell repertoires in COVID-19 (dated by TCRdb to the early 2020s). The method behind the library was the immunoSEQ multiplex PCR assay. In TCRdb, the immuneACCESS table is reduced to in-frame sequences with V and J assigned. These tables do not hold every clone; where another copy was compared, an unresolved V gene accounts for under half, and the others remain unexplained. The sample data list about 220,000 clones, and 70% to 85% of these were observed just once. 9.7% of the sample comes from the top ten. The sequencing input was peripheral blood. The receptors derive from a man in his fifties with active or convalescent COVID-19.

The chain is built from TRBV19 and TRBJ2-1; 9 bases match TRBD2. Looked up from germline, CDR1 is LNHDA and CDR2 is SQIVND (reference sequence). Trimming at V came to 7 bases and at J to 4 bases, leaving 11 bases not matched to a gene. This CDR3 region has 16 residues. CDR3 bases: TGTGCCAGTAAGGGTAGGGGACTAGCAGGTTACAATGAGCAGTTCTTC. It codes for CASKGRGLAGYNEQFF.

The V call is TRBV5-1, the J call TRBJ2-3; 9 bases are shared with TRBD1. The CDR3 extends over 14 amino acids. V shed 4 bases, J shed 6 bases, and the junction held 6 bases outside the gene matches. Germline V lookup: CDR1 SGHRS, CDR2 YFSETQ. The CDR3 DNA follows: TGCGCCAGCAGCCAACAGGGGGCTGGTGATACGCAGTATTTT. It translates to CASSQQGAGDTQYF.

Here the CDR3 reads CASRPVGPGELFF. CDR3 in DNA: TGTGCCAGCAGGCCTGTGGGGCCCGGGGAGCTGTTTTTT. The chain is built from TRBV7-8 and TRBJ2-2, with D perhaps TRBD1 (5 bases). There are 13 residues in the CDR3. Germline CDR1 and CDR2: SGHVS and FQNEAQ. V was cut by 6 bases and J by 6 bases, with 11 bases left in between.

The V call is TRBV5-6, the J call TRBJ1-2, with D maybe TRBD1 (6 bases). The CDR3 is made up of 14 amino acids. The V end was cut by 4 bases, the J end by 7 bases, with 17 bases between. Germline V gives CDR1 SGHDT, CDR2 YYEEEE. CDR3 amino acids: CASSHRTAPTGYTF. The DNA of the CDR3 is TGTGCCAGCAGCCACCGGACAGCCCCTACTGGCTACACCTTC. Variable domain in full (rest from reference TRBV5-6 and TRBJ1-2): DAGVTQSPTHLIKTRGQQVTLRCSPKSGHDTVSWYQQALGQGPQFIFQYYEEEERQRGNFPDRFSGHQFPNYSSELNVNALLLGDSALYLCASSHRTAPTGYTFGSGTRLTVV.

The chain uses TRBV3-1 (or the pseudogene TRBV3-2) and TRBJ1-5; D may be TRBD1 (6 bases). The CDR3 length is 17 residues. Looked up from germline, CDR1 is LGHDT and CDR2 is YNNKEL (reference sequence). The ends were cut back, 1 base at V and 0 bases at J, with 13 bases in the middle. The DNA of the CDR3 is TGTGCCAGCAGCCAAGTGAGTGGGGGCTATAGCAATCAGCCCCAGCATTTT. This encodes CASSQVSGGYSNQPQHF.

J is TRBJ2-3 and V is TRBV7-3; 9 nucleotides align to TRBD2. The V and J ends lost 5 bases and 2 bases, in that order; junction bases with no gene match: 8. From germline, CDR1 is SGHTA and CDR2 FQGTGA. The CDR3 contains 16 residues. The CDR3 DNA sequence: TGTGCCAGCAGCAGCCTGGGCGGGGGGGCCACAGATACGCAGTATTTT. It translates to CASSSLGGGATDTQYF.

The rearrangement joins TRBV7-8 to TRBJ2-2; no definite D call. Deletions cut 1 base from V and 6 bases from J, with 6 bases between. The germline V gene encodes CDR1 SGHVS and CDR2 FQNEAQ. This CDR3 has 13 amino acids. The CDR3 loop reads CASSLVTPGELFF. As DNA, the CDR3 is TGTGCCAGCAGCTTAGTGACTCCCGGGGAGCTGTTTTTT.

This rearrangement joins TRBV7-2 to TRBJ2-5; no definite D call. Germline V lookup: CDR1 SGHTA, CDR2 FQGNSA. V lost 2 bases and J lost 5, with 6 bases in between. The length of the CDR3 is 12 residues. CDR3 in DNA: TGTGCCAGCAGCTTAATGAGGGAGACCCAGTACTTC. It translates to CASSLMRETQYF.

The rearrangement joins TRBV5-5 to TRBJ1-6; 8 bases match TRBD1. Trimming took 4 bases from V and 5 from J; bases not matched to a gene: 8. CDR3 length equals 16 residues. Germline CDR1 reads SGHKS; CDR2 reads YYEKEE (reference sequence). The CDR3 region has the DNA TGTGCCAGCAGCACCGGGACAGGAGATAATAATTCACCCCTCCACTTT. This codes for CASSTGTGDNNSPLHF. Full variable domain (rest looked up from reference TRBV5-5 and TRBJ1-6): DAGVTQSPTHLIKTRGQQVTLRCSPISGHKSVSWYQQVLGQGPQFIFQYYEKEERGRGNFPDRFSARQFPNYSSELNVNALLLGDSALYLCASSTGTGDNNSPLHFGNGTRLTVT.

This chain connects TRBV5-1 to TRBJ2-2; D is perhaps TRBD2 (6 bases). V was shortened by 0 bases and J by 7 bases, with 13 bases between the two germline ends. Germline CDR1 SGHRS, CDR2 YFSETQ. The CDR3 contains 15 residues. The CDR3 nucleotides are TGCGCCAGCAGCTTGGCCGGAGGGGCGTACGGGGAGCTGTTTTTT. It codes for CASSLAGGAYGELFF.

V and J are TRBV7-3 and TRBJ2-5, with TRBD2 matching 13 bases. Trimming removed 5 bases from V and 7 bases from J; junction bases left unmatched: 7. Germline V gene lookup returns CDR1 SGHTA and CDR2 FQGTGA. The CDR3 covers 15 residues. The CDR3 loop is CASSTSGGVPWTQYF. CDR3 bases: TGTGCCAGCAGCACTAGCGGGGGGGTCCCGTGGACCCAGTACTTC. The variable domain in full, with the rest retrieved from reference TRBV7-3 and TRBJ2-5, is GAGVSQTPSNKVTEKGKYVELRCDPISGHTALYWYRQSLGQGPEFLIYFQGTGAADDSGLPNDRFFAVRPEGSVSTLKIQRTERGDSAVYLCASSTSGGVPWTQYFGPGTRLLVL.

This chain connects TRBV5-1 to TRBJ1-2; 10 positions agree with TRBD1. The V gene end was trimmed by 4 bases and the J gene end by 8 bases; junction bases not matched to a gene: 8. The CDR3 is made up of 14 amino acids. Germline loops: CDR1 SGHRS, CDR2 YFSETQ. DNA of the CDR3: TGCGCCAGCAGCCTGGGACAGGGGAGGGGGGGCTACACCTTC. Protein sequence: CASSLGQGRGGYTF.

The V and J genes are TRBV19 and TRBJ2-1, with 7 nucleotides matching TRBD1. Germline CDR1 is LNHDA and CDR2 is SQIVND (reference sequence). The CDR3 sequence is 18 residues long. V shed 5 bases and J 0 bases; nucleotides not matched to a gene: 13. CDR3 protein: CASSSSWGQLISYNEQFF. The CDR3 DNA is TGTGCCAGTAGTTCCTCCTGGGGACAGCTAATCTCCTACAATGAGCAGTTCTTC.

This clone is a singleton in its sample. This chain joins TRBV2 and TRBJ2-7; D is perhaps TRBD1 (6 bases). Germline V CDR1 and CDR2: SNHLY, FYNNEI. The CDR3 totals 13 residues. Deletions cut 6 bases from V and 6 bases from J, with 15 bases between. The CDR3 DNA sequence: TGTGCCAGCAGGGGGGCAGGGATAGGCGAGCAGTACGTC. Encoded protein: CASRGAGIGEQYV.

The rearrangement links TRBV7-2 to TRBJ2-5, with 16 bases aligning to TRBD2. The CDR3 consists of 16 residues. Unmatched junction bases numbered 1, after V lost 4 bases and J lost 2 bases. CDR1 SGHTA and CDR2 FQGNSA come from the germline V gene. CDR3 loop: CASSWGLAGGQETQYF. The DNA of the CDR3 is TGTGCCAGCAGCTGGGGACTAGCGGGAGGGCAAGAGACCCAGTACTTC.

This clone has at least ten counts. The V gene is TRBV5-4, the J gene TRBJ2-3; 14 nucleotides align to TRBD2. J gave up 5 bases and V 4 bases, and 18 bases lay outside the gene matches. The CDR3 runs to 20 residues. Germline lookup yields CDR1 SGHNT and CDR2 YYREEE (reference sequence). The CDR3 DNA is TGTGCCAGCAGCGAGCCCAAAGGACTAGCGGGGGGCTCCCTCGGAGATACGCAGTATTTT. Protein sequence: CASSEPKGLAGGSLGDTQYF. Combining the CDR3 with reference TRBV5-4 and TRBJ2-3 gives the whole variable domain ETGVTQSPTHLIKTRGQQVTLRCSSQSGHNTVSWYQQALGQGPQFIFQYYREEENGRGNFPPRFSGLQFPNYSSELNVNALELDDSALYLCASSEPKGLAGGSLGDTQYFGPGTRLTVL.

The CDR3 reads CASGQSQETQYF. CDR3 nucleotide sequence: TGTGCCAGTGGACAGTCCCAAGAGACCCAGTACTTC. This chain joins TRBV18 and TRBJ2-5, with D possibly TRBD1 on 6 matching bases. V gave up 9 bases and J gave up 1 base, with 9 bases separating them. Germline V gives CDR1 KGHSH, CDR2 LQKENI. The CDR3 is 12 amino acids.

CDR3 sequence (DNA): TGTGCCAGCAGCTTAGATTTGACAGGGCCGTCGGGTCAGCCCCAGCATTTT. Residues: CASSLDLTGPSGQPQHF. The chain is built from TRBV11-3 and TRBJ1-5; 7 positions agree with TRBD1. V dropped 0 bases and J dropped 6; count of bases not matched to a gene: 11. Germline V gives CDR1 SGHNT, CDR2 YENEEA. The CDR3 contains 17 residues. The complete variable domain, with remaining parts taken from reference TRBV11-3 and TRBJ1-5, reads EAGVVQSPRYKIIEKKQPVAFWCNPISGHNTLYWYLQNLGQGPELLIRYENEEAVDDSQLPKDRFSAERLKGVDSTLKIQPAELGDSAVYLCASSLDLTGPSGQPQHFGDGTRLSIL.

This sequence joins TRBV4-3 and TRBJ1-1, with 8 bases aligning to TRBD1. This CDR3 has 14 amino acids. V shed 7 bases and J 0 bases; nucleotides not matched to a gene: 4. Germline values: CDR1 LGHNA, CDR2 YSLEER. The CDR3 here is CASTWDRMNTEAFF. The CDR3 DNA sequence: TGCGCCAGCACCTGGGACAGGATGAACACTGAAGCTTTCTTT.

This chain uses TRBV4-1 with TRBJ2-1, with 14 bases that match TRBD2. With 1 base clipped from V and 10 bases from J, the junction kept 6 bases outside the gene matches. Germline assignment: CDR1 MGHRA and CDR2 YSYEKL. CDR3 length: 16 amino acids. The CDR3 spells CASSQVTSGGAIEQFF. DNA of the CDR3: TGCGCCAGCAGCCAAGTGACTAGCGGGGGGGCCATAGAGCAGTTCTTC.

V usage is TRBV9 and J usage is TRBJ2-1; 12 bases are a match to TRBD2. This CDR3 comprises 19 residues. Losses at the gene ends were 4 bases for V and 0 bases for J; bases not matched to a gene: 11. Germline values: CDR1 SGDLS, CDR2 YYNGEE. Here the CDR3 reads CASSHSRTSGTSSYNEQFF. DNA of the CDR3: TGTGCCAGCAGCCATTCGAGGACTAGCGGGACGAGCTCCTACAATGAGCAGTTCTTC.

The rearrangement uses TRBV18 and TRBJ1-5; 7 nucleotides match TRBD1. J lost 5 bases, V lost 4 bases, and 5 bases had no gene match. The CDR3 is 14 amino acids. Germline V lookup: CDR1 KGHSH, CDR2 LQKENI. As DNA, the CDR3 is TGTGCCAGCTCACAGACAGGGCCGGATCAGCCCCAGCATTTT. Encoded protein: CASSQTGPDQPQHF.

The genes are TRBV15 and TRBJ2-1, with 12 nucleotides matching TRBD2. CDR3 size: 16 residues. The junction had 7 bases not matched to a gene; V was cut back by 3 bases and J by 7 bases. Looked up from germline, CDR1 is LNHNV and CDR2 is YYDKDF (reference sequence). CDR3 protein: CATSSGLAGGPNEQFF. The CDR3 DNA is TGTGCCACCAGCAGTGGCCTAGCGGGGGGGCCGAATGAGCAGTTCTTC.

The V gene is TRBV28, the J gene TRBJ1-6; unclear D gene. Trimming pared 5 bases from V and 8 bases from J, leaving 13 bases between. Germline CDR1 MDHEN, CDR2 SYDVKM. The CDR3 is 14 residues long. The chain's CDR3 is CASSLLSGDSPLHF. DNA of the CDR3: TGTGCCAGCAGTCTCCTATCCGGAGATTCACCCCTCCACTTT.

This chain uses TRBV21-1 with TRBJ1-2; the table's D call, TRBD1, was not checked against the DNA. TRBV21-1 is noted as a pseudogene. This CDR3 has 11 residues. CDR3 nucleotide sequence: TGTGCCAGCACCAGGGCCTATGGCTACACCTTC. Its protein is CASTRAYGYTF.

The gene calls are TRBV4-1 and TRBJ2-5; maybe TRBD2 (6 bases). Germline-derived CDR1 and CDR2 are MGHRA and YSYEKL. This CDR3 spans 14 amino acids. V was cut by 4 bases and J by 5 bases, with 14 bases left in between. CDR3: CASSLVGGAETQYF. The CDR3 region has the DNA TGCGCCAGCAGCCTAGTTGGAGGGGCGGAGACCCAGTACTTC.

The chain couples TRBV9 to TRBJ1-2; D possibly corresponds to TRBD1 (5 bases). This CDR3 region has 16 residues. V gave up 4 bases and J gave up 3 bases, with 19 bases separating them. Per germline, CDR1 SGDLS and CDR2 YYNGEE. The CDR3 bases are TGTGCCAGCAGCCCCCACCCGGGGGTGGCCGACTATGGCTACACCTTC. Its protein product is CASSPHPGVADYGYTF.